Ten or more counts support the clone carrying this T cell receptor (beta chain). Its specificity is not known. The data are from a study of CD8 T cells in ankylosing spondylitis. TCRdb reanalysed the 5' RACE reads using MiXCR and keeps one entry per CDR3 protein. The table includes roughly 150,000 distinct CDR3 sequences, more than 5.5% detected once. Study-wide findings and caveats: Within peripheral blood, clones linked to disease were CD8+ and relatively rare.

Germline CDR1 LGHNA, CDR2 YNFKEQ. J lost 5 bases, V lost 1 base, and 5 bases had no gene match. CDR3 length: 16 residues. The chain has TRBV4-2 and TRBJ2-5, with 12 nucleotides matching TRBD2. What was sequenced was blood, either unsorted or a sorted T cell fraction (not recorded which). The source of this sequence is a female donor with ankylosing spondylitis or in good health (not recorded which). DNA for the CDR3: TGTGCCAGCAGCCAAGGACTAGCGGGGGTAGGGGAGACCCAGTACTTC. Amino acids: CASSQGLAGVGETQYF.